The 12 T cell receptor beta chains listed next were all sequenced from one sample in a study of patients and donors after allogeneic stem cell transplantation. From the RT-PCR reads, TCRdb called clonotypes with MiXCR, one entry per CDR3 protein. The data show about 960,000 distinct CDR3 sequences, over 15% seen once. Sequenced sample: blood, either unsorted or a sorted T cell fraction (not recorded which). The receptors come from a human donor who was either an allogeneic HSCT recipient or a stem cell or donor lymphocyte infusion donor (not recorded which). It is not recorded whose cells these are; they may come from a transplant donor.

The chain uses TRBV6-5 and TRBJ2-7, with 9 nucleotides matching TRBD1. The CDR3 has 15 amino acids. Germline-derived CDR1 and CDR2 are MNHEY and SVGAGI. With V trimmed by 2 bases and J by 4 bases, 6 bases remained unmatched. CDR3 sequence reads: CASSYGDRVEYEQYF. Here the CDR3 DNA reads TGTGCCAGCAGTTACGGGGACAGGGTGGAGTACGAGCAGTACTTC.

In regard to this clonotype: Since a much larger clone is just one base distant, this may be a read error. This sequence joins TRBV27 and TRBJ1-1, with D tentatively TRBD1 (5 bases). The germline CDR1 and CDR2 sequences are MNHEY and SMNVEV (reference sequence). The CDR3 covers 13 residues. The CDR3 reads CDSSWDVNTEAFF. The CDR3 bases are TGTGACAGCAGTTGGGACGTGAACACTGAAGCTTTCTTT.

The chain uses TRBV20-1 and TRBJ1-6; TRBD1 might be the D (5 bases). The V gene's germline CDR1 is DFQATT and CDR2 SNEGSKA (reference sequence). The CDR3 runs to 14 residues. V was clipped by 5 bases and J by 7 bases, with 15 bases between them. The CDR3 here is CSAVSGRGNSPLHF. In DNA, the CDR3 is TGCAGTGCTGTATCGGGACGGGGAAATTCACCCCTCCACTTT.

This clonotype occurred a few times. V and J are TRBV20-1 and TRBJ1-1, with D unclear. Trimming stripped 3 bases from V and 0 bases from J, with 14 bases between. CDR1 DFQATT and CDR2 SNEGSKA come from the germline V gene (reference sequence). The CDR3 totals 15 residues. The CDR3 reads CSASTNLGLNTEAFF. The DNA for the CDR3 is TGCAGTGCTAGTACGAATCTTGGCCTGAACACTGAAGCTTTCTTT.

The CDR3 spells CASSDMGDRYEQYF. The CDR3 nucleotides read TGTGCCAGCAGTGATATGGGGGACCGCTACGAGCAGTACTTC. The V call is TRBV6-1, the J call TRBJ2-7; D is tentatively TRBD1 or TRBD2 (5 bases each). Germline V gene sequence: CDR1 MNHNS, CDR2 SASEGT. Trimming shortened V by 3 bases and J by 3 bases, and 12 bases separated the two germline ends. This CDR3 region has 14 residues.

This chain connects TRBV7-3 to TRBJ2-2; D unclear. The CDR3 consists of 14 residues. Germline V gene sequence: CDR1 SGHTA, CDR2 FQGTGA. The V end was cut by 1 base, the J end by 7 bases, with 10 bases between. The CDR3 region is CASSLRPLGGELFF. The CDR3 DNA reads TGTGCCAGCAGCTTAAGACCCCTAGGCGGGGAGCTGTTTTTT.

Here the CDR3 DNA reads TGTGCCAGCAGTGCCCTGACGAGGGGGCTCTCCTACGAGCAGTACTTC. This translates into CASSALTRGLSYEQYF. The chain combines TRBV25-1 with TRBJ2-7; the match to TRBD1 covers 7 bases. Germline assignment: CDR1 MGHDK and CDR2 SYGVNS. V dropped 4 bases and J dropped 0; count of bases not matched to a gene: 9. This CDR3 region has 16 residues.

This clonotype was seen only a few times. This chain uses TRBV7-2 with TRBJ1-4; 10 bases fit TRBD1. CDR1 is SGHTA, CDR2 FQGNSA, per germline. The trim removed 5 bases at V and 6 bases at J, leaving 6 bases unmatched. This CDR3 has 15 residues. CDR3 nucleotides: TGTGCCAGCAGCGCGGACAGGGGGGTCGATGAAAAACTGTTTTTT. Residues: CASSADRGVDEKLFF.

A few counts support this clonotype. The CDR3 reads CASSPGTPYGDTQYF. In DNA, the CDR3 is TGCGCCAGCAGCCCGGGGACACCCTACGGAGATACGCAGTATTTT. The V gene is TRBV5-1, the J gene TRBJ2-3; possibly TRBD1 for D (6 bases). Germline V gives CDR1 SGHRS, CDR2 YFSETQ. The V end lost 4 bases, the J end lost 5 bases, and 17 bases lay between the germline ends. The CDR3 runs 15 residues. Full variable domain (missing parts from reference TRBV5-1 and TRBJ2-3): KAGVTQTPRYLIKTRGQQVTLSCSPISGHRSVSWYQQTPGQGLQFLFEYFSETQRNKGNFPGRFSGRQFSNSRSEMNVSTLELGDSALYLCASSPGTPYGDTQYFGPGTRLTVL.

This chain uses TRBV5-1 with TRBJ2-7, with 7 bases that match TRBD1. Germline-derived CDR1 and CDR2 are SGHRS and YFSETQ. The CDR3 contains 13 residues. The trim removed 6 bases at V and 2 bases at J, leaving 5 bases unmatched. CDR3 protein: CASKTGSPYEQYF. CDR3 sequence (DNA): TGCGCCAGCAAGACAGGGTCCCCCTACGAGCAGTACTTC.

This clonotype was picked up a small number of times. The V and J genes are TRBV2 and TRBJ2-6; D remains ambiguous. The V gene's germline CDR1 is SNHLY and CDR2 FYNNEI. The CDR3 extends over 16 amino acids. V was trimmed by 2 bases and J by 0 bases, leaving 8 bases between them. CDR3 amino acids: CASSEPGFSGANVLTF. Here the CDR3 DNA reads TGTGCCAGCAGTGAACCTGGGTTCTCTGGGGCCAACGTCCTGACTTTC. The whole variable domain, remainder taken from reference TRBV2 and TRBJ2-6, is EPEVTQTPSHQVTQMGQEVILRCVPISNHLYFYWYRQILGQKVEFLVSFYNNEISEKSEIFDDQFSVERPDGSNFTLKIRSTKLEDSAMYFCASSEPGFSGANVLTFGAGSRLTVL.

The J gene is TRBJ2-7, the V gene TRBV6-5; D may be TRBD2 (6 bases). Germline V lookup: CDR1 MNHEY, CDR2 SVGAGI. This CDR3 region has 15 residues. V was clipped by 4 bases and J by 0 bases, with 13 bases between them. CDR3 bases: TGTGCCAGCAGTTCCGGGACTTTGGCCTCCTACGAGCAGTACTTC. Protein: CASSSGTLASYEQYF.